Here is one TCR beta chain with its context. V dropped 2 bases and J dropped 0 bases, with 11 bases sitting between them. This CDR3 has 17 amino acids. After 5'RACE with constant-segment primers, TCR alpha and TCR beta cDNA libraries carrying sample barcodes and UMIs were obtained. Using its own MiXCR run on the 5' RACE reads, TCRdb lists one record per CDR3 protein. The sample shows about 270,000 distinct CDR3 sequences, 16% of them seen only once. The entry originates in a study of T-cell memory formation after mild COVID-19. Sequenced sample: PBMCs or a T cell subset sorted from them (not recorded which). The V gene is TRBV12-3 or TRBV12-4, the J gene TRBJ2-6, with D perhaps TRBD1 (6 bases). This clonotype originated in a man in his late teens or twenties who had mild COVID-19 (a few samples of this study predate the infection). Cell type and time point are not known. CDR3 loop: CASSLSQGFSGANVLTF. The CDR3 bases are TGTGCCAGCAGTTTAAGTCAGGGGTTCTCTGGGGCCAACGTCCTGACTTTC.